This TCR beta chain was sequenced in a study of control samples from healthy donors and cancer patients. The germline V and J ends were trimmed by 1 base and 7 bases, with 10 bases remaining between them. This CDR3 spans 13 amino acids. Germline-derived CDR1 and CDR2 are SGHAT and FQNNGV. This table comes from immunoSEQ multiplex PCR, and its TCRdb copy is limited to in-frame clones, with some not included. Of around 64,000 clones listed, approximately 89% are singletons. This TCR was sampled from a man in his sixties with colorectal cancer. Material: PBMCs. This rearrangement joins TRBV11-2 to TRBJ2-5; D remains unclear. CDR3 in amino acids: CASSLVGEGTQYF. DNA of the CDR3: TGTGCCAGCAGCTTAGTTGGGGAAGGGACCCAGTACTTC. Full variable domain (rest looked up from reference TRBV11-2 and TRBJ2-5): EAGVAQSPRYKIIEKRQSVAFWCNPISGHATLYWYQQILGQGPKLLIQFQNNGVVDDSQLPKDRFSAERLKGVDSTLKIQPAKLEDSAVYLCASSLVGEGTQYFGPGTRLLVL.